This T cell receptor beta chain derives from a study of a mutant IDH1 vaccine in newly diagnosed glioma. Turning to the study itself: Either 4-6 weeks after radiotherapy alone or alongside temozolomide, vaccination was begun.

Time point given: week 5, during vaccination. The study gave 300 ug of mutant IDH1 20-mer peptide per vaccine dose, with topical imiquimod. Germline lookup yields CDR1 SGHRS and CDR2 YFSETQ. Trimming took off 4 bases at V and 0 bases at J, with 3 bases between the two ends. This CDR3 has 12 residues. About this clone itself: Its antigen is currently unknown.

Method: immunoSEQ multiplex PCR; TCRdb's copy keeps in-frame clones and lacks some. Of roughly 72,000 clones listed, roughly nine tenths are singletons. This clonotype was obtained from a woman aged 50 to 65 with glioma. This chain uses TRBV5-1 with TRBJ2-3; D is ambiguous. Material: PBMCs, obtained from a glioma patient whose treatment included an IDH1 peptide vaccine. The CDR3 DNA sequence: TGCGCCAGCAGCCAGAGCACAGATACGCAGTATTTT. It encodes CASSQSTDTQYF.